A selection of T cell receptor beta chains follows, all from one sample in a study of vaccination effects on CD4 cells after COVID-19. For these TCRs, the target antigens are not known. Clones were sequenced by immunoSEQ multiplex PCR, and TCRdb holds only the in-frame ones, with some missing. In the table there are 35,000 to 40,000 clones, around 80% of which are singletons. Sequenced material: CD4+ T cells from PBMCs cultured without peptide, taken before COVID-19 vaccination. The receptors were gathered from a human donor who received a COVID-19 vaccine. Each CDR3 is given with its conserved first and last residue. D genes are given only for firm matches. Clone size, where shown, is once, few, many, or a class for clones that have expanded.

cdr3_nt | cdr3_aa | clone_size | d_call | j_call | v_call
TGTGCCACGGGGGACCCAAGACTATCCAGCTCCTACAATGAGCAGTTCTTC | CATGDPRLSSSYNEQFF | . | . | TRBJ2-1 | TRBV10-3
TGCGCCAGCAGCCAAGATTTTTCGGGACCGAGTAATGAAAAACTGTTTTTT | CASSQDFSGPSNEKLFF | . | . | TRBJ1-4 | TRBV4-1
TGTGCCAGCAGCTTGGGCCCCGGCCACTCTGGGGCCAACGTCCTGACTTTC | CASSLGPGHSGANVLTF | . | . | TRBJ2-6 | TRBV5-5
TGTGCCAGCAGTTCGGGACAGGAAGGACGAGAGACCCAGTACTTC | CASSSGQEGRETQYF | . | TRBD1 | TRBJ2-5 | TRBV27
TGTGCCAGCAGCCAATATACGGCAGATACGCAGTATTTT | CASSQYTADTQYF | . | . | TRBJ2-3 | TRBV3-1/TRBV3-2
TGTGCCAGCTCGAGGGCAGGGTGGGACACTGAAGCTTTCTTT | CASSRAGWDTEAFF | . | . | TRBJ1-1 | TRBV9
TGCGCCAGCAGCATGACAGGGGGCGCGGGGAACTATGGCTACACCTTC | CASSMTGGAGNYGYTF | few | TRBD1 | TRBJ1-2 | TRBV5-1
TGCGCCAGCAGTGAGTCGGGAGGGAGGAATGAGCAGTTCTTC | CASSESGGRNEQFF | . | TRBD2 | TRBJ2-1 | TRBV10-2
TGTGCCAGCAGGAGGGACAGGGAAAATTTCTTC | CASRRDRENFF | . | TRBD1 | TRBJ2-1 | TRBV25-1
TGTGCCAGCAGCCAAAGGACAGGGGGCGCTTTCGGCACAGATACGCAGTATTTT | CASSQRTGGAFGTDTQYF | . | TRBD1 | TRBJ2-3 | TRBV3-1/TRBV3-2
TGTGCCAGCAGCCCTCAGGGGGACACTGAAGCTTTCTTT | CASSPQGDTEAFF | . | TRBD1 | TRBJ1-1 | TRBV7-9
TGTAAGGGGCCGGGGGCGGGGAGCAATCAGCCCCAGCATTTT | CKGPGAGSNQPQHF | few | . | TRBJ1-5 | TRBV11-2
TGCGCCAGCAGCTTGGTGTCGGGAAACACCGGGGAGCTGTTTTTT | CASSLVSGNTGELFF | . | . | TRBJ2-2 | TRBV5-1
TGTGCTAGTGGTTCAACGGTGGGGGAGACCCAGTACTTC | CASGSTVGETQYF | . | . | TRBJ2-5 | TRBV12-5
TGTGCCAGCAGCTACGGGACAGGGTATACTGAAGCTTTCTTT | CASSYGTGYTEAFF | . | TRBD1 | TRBJ1-1 | TRBV7-9
TGTGCCAGCAGCCTCGAGCTGAACACTGAAGCTTTCTTT | CASSLELNTEAFF | . | . | TRBJ1-1 | TRBV7-9
TGTGCCAGCAGTTCTATGGGGGGCGAAAGCAATCAGCCCCAGCATTTT | CASSSMGGESNQPQHF | few | . | TRBJ1-5 | TRBV6-5
TGTGCCAGCAGCTTACCGCAAGTCTCTGGGGCCAACGTCCTGACTTTC | CASSLPQVSGANVLTF | . | . | TRBJ2-6 | TRBV11-2
TGTGCCAGCAGCGGCACAGGGGGCCGGGGTACAGATACGCAGTATTTT | CASSGTGGRGTDTQYF | once | TRBD1 | TRBJ2-3 | TRBV9
TGTGCCAGCAGTACAGATTCCCAGCCCCAGCATTTT | CASSTDSQPQHF | . | . | TRBJ1-5 | TRBV6-6
TGTGCCAGCAGTGAACAGGGCGGGCAGCCCCAGCATTTT | CASSEQGGQPQHF | . | . | TRBJ1-5 | TRBV2
TGCGCCAGCAGCTACTACAGGGGCGCGGGTAGCACAGATACGCAGTATTTT | CASSYYRGAGSTDTQYF | . | TRBD1 | TRBJ2-3 | TRBV5-1
TGTGCCAGCAGCGTAGGGGGTCTTTCGGGGCAAGAGACCCAGTACTTC | CASSVGGLSGQETQYF | . | . | TRBJ2-5 | TRBV9
TGTGCCAGCAGCTTAAAAGCAGGGGGAGGTAATCAGCCCCAGCATTTT | CASSLKAGGGNQPQHF | . | TRBD1 | TRBJ1-5 | TRBV7-2
TGCGCCAGCAGCCCCGTCGTAGGGAGCACTGAAGCTTTCTTT | CASSPVVGSTEAFF | . | . | TRBJ1-1 | TRBV5-1
TGCAGCTCGAGGACTGGTCTAGAGACCCAGTACTTC | CSSRTGLETQYF | . | . | TRBJ2-5 | TRBV29-1
TGCGCCAGCAGTGAGTCGAGACGGGGGTATGAAAAACTGTTTTTT | CASSESRRGYEKLFF | . | . | TRBJ1-4 | TRBV10-2
TGTGCCAGCTCCCCAACTAGCGGGGTCTACAATGAGCAGTTCTTC | CASSPTSGVYNEQFF | . | TRBD2 | TRBJ2-1 | TRBV18
TGTGCCAGCAGCTTGCCCGGGTCGGAGACCCAGTACTTC | CASSLPGSETQYF | . | . | TRBJ2-5 | TRBV5-6
TGCGCCAGCAGTGAGTCGACGGGGCGGGGGAATCAGCCCCAGCATTTT | CASSESTGRGNQPQHF | . | . | TRBJ1-5 | TRBV10-2
TGTGCCAGCAGTTACAAGGTTAACTATGGCTACACCTTC | CASSYKVNYGYTF | . | . | TRBJ1-2 | TRBV6-5
TGTGCCAGCAGTGATGGGACTTTAGCTAACTATGGCTACACCTTC | CASSDGTLANYGYTF | . | . | TRBJ1-2 | TRBV6-1
TGTGCCAGCAGTTTCGGGGACAGGGGGCGAAGTGGCTACACCTTC | CASSFGDRGRSGYTF | once | TRBD1 | TRBJ1-2 | TRBV28
TGTGCCAGCAGCCAAGGGACAGGAGGAGAAAAACTGTTTTTT | CASSQGTGGEKLFF | few | TRBD1 | TRBJ1-4 | TRBV4-2